Sequencing of this T cell receptor (beta chain) was carried out in a study of T cell changes during pregnancy in multiple sclerosis. Generated by immunoSEQ multiplex PCR, the TCRdb table keeps only in-frame clones and is missing some. The repertoire holds roughly 20,000 clones, about 85% seen once, with more than 6% in the top ten. Germline CDR1 SGHDT, CDR2 YYEEEE. V gave up 3 bases and J gave up 0 bases, with 14 bases separating them. The CDR3 has 16 amino acids. The chain uses TRBV5-6 and TRBJ2-3; D may be TRBD2 (7 bases). This sample comprised CD8+ T cells from peripheral blood mononuclear cells, obtained in the third trimester of pregnancy. The clonotype originates from a female donor in good health, enrolled as a control in a pregnancy study. The CDR3 DNA reads TGTGCCAGCAGCTGGGAGGGGGGGGCCAGCACAGATACGCAGTATTTT. It specifies CASSWEGGASTDTQYF.